The following is a TCR beta chain sequence with its context. Within the sample, other DNA sequences also encode this same CDR3. This entry is derived from a study of technical replicates of blood from several donors. Libraries were prepared by immunoSEQ multiplex PCR; TCRdb keeps only in-frame clonotypes and omits some of them. The sample lists roughly 80,000 clones, 70% to 90% occurring once. This receptor was taken from a human donor in good health. The sequencing sample was made of T cells isolated from PBMCs.

The CDR3 loop reads CASSLLAESYEQYF. In DNA, the CDR3 is TGTGCCAGCAGCTTACTAGCGGAGTCCTACGAGCAGTACTTC. The gene calls are TRBV7-9 and TRBJ2-7, with TRBD2 matching over 7 bases. The CDR3 has 14 residues. Trimming removed 2 bases from V and 1 base from J; junction bases left unmatched: 2. Germline V gene sequence: CDR1 SEHNR, CDR2 FQNEAQ (reference sequence).